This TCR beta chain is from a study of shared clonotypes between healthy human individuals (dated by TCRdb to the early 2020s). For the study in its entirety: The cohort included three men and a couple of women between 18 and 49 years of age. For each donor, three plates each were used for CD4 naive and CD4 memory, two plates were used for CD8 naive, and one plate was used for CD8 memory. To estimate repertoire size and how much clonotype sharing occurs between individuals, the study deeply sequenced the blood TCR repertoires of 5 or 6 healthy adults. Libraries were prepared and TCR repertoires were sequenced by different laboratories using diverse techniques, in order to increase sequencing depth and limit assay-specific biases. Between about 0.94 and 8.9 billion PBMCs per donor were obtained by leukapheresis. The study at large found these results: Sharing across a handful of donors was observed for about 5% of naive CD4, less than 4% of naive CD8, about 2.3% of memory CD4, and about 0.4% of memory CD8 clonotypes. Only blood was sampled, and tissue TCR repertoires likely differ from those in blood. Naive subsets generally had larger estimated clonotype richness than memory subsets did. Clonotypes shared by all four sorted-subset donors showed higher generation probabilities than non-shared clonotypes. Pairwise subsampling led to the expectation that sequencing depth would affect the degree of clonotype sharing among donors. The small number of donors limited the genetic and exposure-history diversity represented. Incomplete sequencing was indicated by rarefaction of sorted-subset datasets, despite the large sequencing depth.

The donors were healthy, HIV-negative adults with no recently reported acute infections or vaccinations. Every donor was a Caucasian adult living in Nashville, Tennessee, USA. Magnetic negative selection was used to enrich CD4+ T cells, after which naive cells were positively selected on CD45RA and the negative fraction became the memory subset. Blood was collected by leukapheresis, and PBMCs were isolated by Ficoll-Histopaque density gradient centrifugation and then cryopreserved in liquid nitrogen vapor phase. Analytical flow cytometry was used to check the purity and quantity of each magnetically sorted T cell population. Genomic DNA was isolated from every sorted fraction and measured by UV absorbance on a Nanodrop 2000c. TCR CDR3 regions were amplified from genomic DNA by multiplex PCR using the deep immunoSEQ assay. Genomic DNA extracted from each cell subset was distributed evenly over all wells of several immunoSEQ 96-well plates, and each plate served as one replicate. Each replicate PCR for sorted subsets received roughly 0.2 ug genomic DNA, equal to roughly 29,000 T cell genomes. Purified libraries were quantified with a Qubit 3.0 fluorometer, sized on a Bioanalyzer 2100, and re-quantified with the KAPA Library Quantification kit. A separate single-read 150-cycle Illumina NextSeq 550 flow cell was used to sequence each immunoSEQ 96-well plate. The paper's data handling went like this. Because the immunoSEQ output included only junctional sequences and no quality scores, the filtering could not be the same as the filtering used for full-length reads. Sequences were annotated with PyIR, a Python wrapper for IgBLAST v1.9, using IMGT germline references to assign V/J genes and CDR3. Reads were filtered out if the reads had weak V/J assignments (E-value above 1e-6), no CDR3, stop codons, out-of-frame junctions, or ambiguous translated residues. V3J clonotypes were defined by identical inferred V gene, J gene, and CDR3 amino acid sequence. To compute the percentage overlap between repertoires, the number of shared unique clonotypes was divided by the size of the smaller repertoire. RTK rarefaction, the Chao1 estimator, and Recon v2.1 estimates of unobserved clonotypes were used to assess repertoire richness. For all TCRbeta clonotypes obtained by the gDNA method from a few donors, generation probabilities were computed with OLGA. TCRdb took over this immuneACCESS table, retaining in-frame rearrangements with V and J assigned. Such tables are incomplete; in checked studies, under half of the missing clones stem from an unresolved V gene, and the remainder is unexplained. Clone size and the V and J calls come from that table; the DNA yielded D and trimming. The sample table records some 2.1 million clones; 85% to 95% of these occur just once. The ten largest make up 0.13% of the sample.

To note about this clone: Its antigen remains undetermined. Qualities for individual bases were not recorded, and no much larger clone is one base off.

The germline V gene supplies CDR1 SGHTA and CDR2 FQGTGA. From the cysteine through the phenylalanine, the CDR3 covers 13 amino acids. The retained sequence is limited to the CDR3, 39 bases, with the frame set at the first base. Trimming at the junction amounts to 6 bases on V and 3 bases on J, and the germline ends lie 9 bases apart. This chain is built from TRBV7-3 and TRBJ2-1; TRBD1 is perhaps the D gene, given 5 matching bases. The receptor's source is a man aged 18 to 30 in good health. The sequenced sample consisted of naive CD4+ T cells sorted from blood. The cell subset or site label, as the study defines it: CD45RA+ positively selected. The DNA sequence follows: TGTGCCAGCAGTTTCGACAGCTACAATGAGCAGTTCTTC. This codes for CASSFDSYNEQFF.